This T cell receptor (beta chain) was found in a study of post-analysis software for immune sequencing data. Study-level results: A handful of TRBV segments were significantly more frequent in patients than in controls. TRBV5-6, TRBV5-1 and TRBV20-1 were among these segments.

As regards this clonotype: Antigen specificity is unknown.

Each TCR beta cDNA library carried unique molecular identifiers. Using its own MiXCR run on the PCR reads, TCRdb lists one record per CDR3 protein. The repertoire holds about 820,000 distinct CDR3 sequences, about 50% seen once, with 4.6% in the top ten. V dropped 4 bases and J dropped 3; count of bases not matched to a gene: 7. The length of the CDR3 is 16 residues. This chain uses TRBV12-3 or TRBV12-4 with TRBJ2-3, with TRBD1 matching over 10 bases. The sample comprised blood. This TCR was sampled from a girl aged 10-17 years with multiple sclerosis. CDR3 region: CASSYLPGQGTDTQYF. The DNA for the CDR3 is TGTGCCAGCAGTTATCTCCCGGGACAGGGGACAGATACGCAGTATTTT.